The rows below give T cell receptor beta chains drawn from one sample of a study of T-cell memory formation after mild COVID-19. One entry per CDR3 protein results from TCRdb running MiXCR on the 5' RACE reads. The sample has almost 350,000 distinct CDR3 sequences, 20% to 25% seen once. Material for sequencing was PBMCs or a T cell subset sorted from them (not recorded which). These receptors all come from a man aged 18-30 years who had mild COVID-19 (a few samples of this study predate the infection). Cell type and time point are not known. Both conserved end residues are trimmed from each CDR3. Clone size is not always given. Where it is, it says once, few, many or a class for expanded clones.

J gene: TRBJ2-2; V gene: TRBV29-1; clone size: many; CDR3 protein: SGLVTGELF
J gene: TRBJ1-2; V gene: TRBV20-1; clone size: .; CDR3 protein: SARHRAL
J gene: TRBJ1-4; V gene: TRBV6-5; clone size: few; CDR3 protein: ASGQQGLPEKLF
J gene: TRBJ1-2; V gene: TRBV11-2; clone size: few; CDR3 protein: ASSLGTVPGYT
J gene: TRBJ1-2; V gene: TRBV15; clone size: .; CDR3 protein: ATSRVRGDGYT
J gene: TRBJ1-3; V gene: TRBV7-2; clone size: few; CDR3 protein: ASSLVHSLYGNTIY
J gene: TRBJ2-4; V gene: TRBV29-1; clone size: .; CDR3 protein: SVDSEGARNIQY
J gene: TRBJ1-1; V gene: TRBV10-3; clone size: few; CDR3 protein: AISTRGSLATEAF
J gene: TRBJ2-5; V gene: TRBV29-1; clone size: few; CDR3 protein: SVPTGGFETQY
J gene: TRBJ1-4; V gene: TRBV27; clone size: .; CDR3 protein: ASSHTGTRKLF
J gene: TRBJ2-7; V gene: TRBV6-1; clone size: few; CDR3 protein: ASSMLMGIYEQY
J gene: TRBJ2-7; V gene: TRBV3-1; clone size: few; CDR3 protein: ASSQTGGLYEQY
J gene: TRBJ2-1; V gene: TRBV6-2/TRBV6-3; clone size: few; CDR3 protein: ASSYEDYRMNNEQF
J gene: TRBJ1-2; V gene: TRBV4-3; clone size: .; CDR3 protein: ASNRDSASYYGYT
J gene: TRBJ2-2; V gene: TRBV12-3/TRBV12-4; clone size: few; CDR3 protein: ASSSSELGELF
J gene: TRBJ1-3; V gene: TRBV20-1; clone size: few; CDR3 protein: SARDRDTGNTIY
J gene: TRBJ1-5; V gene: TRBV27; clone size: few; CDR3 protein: ASSFKSDQPQH
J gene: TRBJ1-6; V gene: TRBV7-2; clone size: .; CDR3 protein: ASSLVGRAHSPLH
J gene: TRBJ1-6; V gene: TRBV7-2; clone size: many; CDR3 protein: ASRRQKEGSPLH
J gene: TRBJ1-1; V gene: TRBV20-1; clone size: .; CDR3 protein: SALSDGEAF
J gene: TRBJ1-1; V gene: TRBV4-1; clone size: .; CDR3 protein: ASSQDSTRGLDTEAF
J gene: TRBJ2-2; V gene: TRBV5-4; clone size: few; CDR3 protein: ASSLARTDTGELF
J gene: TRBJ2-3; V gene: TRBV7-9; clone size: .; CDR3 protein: ASSFGGPRYDTQY
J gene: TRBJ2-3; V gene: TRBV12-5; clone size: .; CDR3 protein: ASGSASGGANGTDTQY
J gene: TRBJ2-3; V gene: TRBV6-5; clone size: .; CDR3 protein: ASSYSGGLAGGTDTQY
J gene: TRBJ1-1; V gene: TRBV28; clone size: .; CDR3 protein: ASSTPQGGNTEAF
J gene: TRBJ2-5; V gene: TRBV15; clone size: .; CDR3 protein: ATSRVFVAGGLETQY
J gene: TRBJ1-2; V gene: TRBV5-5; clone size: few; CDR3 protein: ASTTSPTDYGYT
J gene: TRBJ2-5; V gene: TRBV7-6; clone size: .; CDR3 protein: ASTLWRQETQY
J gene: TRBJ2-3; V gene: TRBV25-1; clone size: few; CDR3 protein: ASSVGERTGGLTDTQY
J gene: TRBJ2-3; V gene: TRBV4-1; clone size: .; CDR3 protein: ASSHYRSTDTQY